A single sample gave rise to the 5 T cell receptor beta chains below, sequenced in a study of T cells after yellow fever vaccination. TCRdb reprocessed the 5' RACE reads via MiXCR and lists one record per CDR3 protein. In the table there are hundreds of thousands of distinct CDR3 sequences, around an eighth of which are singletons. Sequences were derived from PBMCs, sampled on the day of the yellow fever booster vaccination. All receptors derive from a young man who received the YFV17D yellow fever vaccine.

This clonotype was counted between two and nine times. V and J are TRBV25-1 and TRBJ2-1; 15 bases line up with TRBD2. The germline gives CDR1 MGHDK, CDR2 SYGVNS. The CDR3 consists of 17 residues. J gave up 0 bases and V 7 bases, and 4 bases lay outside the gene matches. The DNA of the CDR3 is TGTGCCAGCACGGGACTAGCGGGAGGTAACTCCTACAATGAGCAGTTCTTC. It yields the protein CASTGLAGGNSYNEQFF.

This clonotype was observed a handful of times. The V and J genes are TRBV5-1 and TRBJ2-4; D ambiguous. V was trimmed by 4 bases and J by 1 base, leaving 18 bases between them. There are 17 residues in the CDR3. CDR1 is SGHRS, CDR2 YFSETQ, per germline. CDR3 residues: CASSLGDLGGAKNIQYF. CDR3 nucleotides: TGCGCCAGCAGCCTGGGTGATCTCGGTGGCGCCAAAAACATTCAGTACTTC. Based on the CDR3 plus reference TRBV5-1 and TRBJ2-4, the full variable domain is KAGVTQTPRYLIKTRGQQVTLSCSPISGHRSVSWYQQTPGQGLQFLFEYFSETQRNKGNFPGRFSGRQFSNSRSEMNVSTLELGDSALYLCASSLGDLGGAKNIQYFGAGTRLSVL.

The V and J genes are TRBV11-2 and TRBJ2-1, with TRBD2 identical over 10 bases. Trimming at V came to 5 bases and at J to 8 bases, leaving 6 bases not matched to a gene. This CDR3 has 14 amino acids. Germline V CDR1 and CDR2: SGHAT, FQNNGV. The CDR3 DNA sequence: TGTGCCAGCAGCGCCACTAGCGGGAACTATGAGCAGTTCTTC. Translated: CASSATSGNYEQFF.

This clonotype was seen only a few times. The CDR3 sequence is CSARSGLSNQPQHF. In nucleotides, the CDR3 is TGCAGTGCCCGATCCGGACTCAGCAATCAGCCCCAGCATTTT. The rearrangement joins TRBV20-1 to TRBJ1-5; D is uncertain. This CDR3 is 14 amino acids long. The ends were cut back, 6 bases at V and 1 base at J, with 13 bases in the middle. Germline V lookup: CDR1 DFQATT, CDR2 SNEGSKA (reference sequence).

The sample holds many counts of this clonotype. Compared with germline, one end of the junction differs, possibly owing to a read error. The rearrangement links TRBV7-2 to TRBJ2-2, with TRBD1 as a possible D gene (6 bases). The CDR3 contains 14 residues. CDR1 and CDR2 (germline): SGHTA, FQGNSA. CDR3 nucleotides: TGCGCCAGCAGCTTAGGGGGTGGCACCGGGGAGCTGTTTTTT. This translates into CASSLGGGTGELFF. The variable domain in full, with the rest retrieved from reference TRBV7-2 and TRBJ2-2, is GAGVSQSPSNKVTEKGKDVELRCDPISGHTALYWYRQSLGQGLEFLIYFQGNSAPDKSGLPSDRFSAERTGGSVSTLTIQRTQQEDSAVYLCASSLGGGTGELFFGEGSRLTVL.